This T cell receptor beta chain was captured by sequencing in a study of cytomegalovirus exposure and HLA in healthy donors. Findings and limits, study-wide: The study flagged 150 to 200 TCR beta chains as cytomegalovirus-associated. Reports described diagnosis of cytomegalovirus status by the classifier as highly specific and sensitive. Subsequent analysis revealed that first-cohort TCR clusters tended to co-occur in the 95 to 150 validation repertoires.

Of note for this clone: Its antigen is not identified.

Trimming cost V 4 bases and J 5 bases; bases outside gene matches: 7. Germline CDR1 SGHDT, CDR2 YYEEEE. This CDR3 has 16 residues. Data came from immunoSEQ multiplex PCR; TCRdb stores just in-frame clones and leaves some out. The sample lists more than 55,000 clones; 90% to 97% were seen once. The rearrangement joins TRBV5-6 to TRBJ2-5; the match to TRBD2 covers 14 bases. The receptor was isolated from a man aged 18 to 29 in good health and CMV-seronegative. Specimen: PBMCs. This CDR3 reads CASSGRLAGGLETQYF. CDR3 DNA sequence: TGTGCCAGCAGCGGTAGACTAGCGGGAGGGTTGGAGACCCAGTACTTC. The full variable domain, its missing parts supplied by reference TRBV5-6 and TRBJ2-5, is DAGVTQSPTHLIKTRGQQVTLRCSPKSGHDTVSWYQQALGQGPQFIFQYYEEEERQRGNFPDRFSGHQFPNYSSELNVNALLLGDSALYLCASSGRLAGGLETQYFGPGTRLLVL.